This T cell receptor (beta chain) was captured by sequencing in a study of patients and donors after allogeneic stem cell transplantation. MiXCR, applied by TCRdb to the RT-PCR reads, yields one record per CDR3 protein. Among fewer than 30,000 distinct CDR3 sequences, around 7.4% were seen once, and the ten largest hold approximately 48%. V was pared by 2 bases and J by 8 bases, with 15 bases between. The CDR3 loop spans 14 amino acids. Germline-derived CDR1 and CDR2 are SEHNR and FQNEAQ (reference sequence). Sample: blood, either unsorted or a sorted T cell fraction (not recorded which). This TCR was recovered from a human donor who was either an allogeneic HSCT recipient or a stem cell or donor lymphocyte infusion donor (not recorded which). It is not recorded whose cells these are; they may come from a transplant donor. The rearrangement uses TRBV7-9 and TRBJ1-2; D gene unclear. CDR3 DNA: TGTGCCAGCAGCTTAAGTAACGGGCTCGGGGGCTACACCTTC. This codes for CASSLSNGLGGYTF. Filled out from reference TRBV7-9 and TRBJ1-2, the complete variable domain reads DTGVSQNPRHKITKRGQNVTFRCDPISEHNRLYWYRQTLGQGPEFLTYFQNEAQLEKSRLLSDRFSAERPKGSFSTLEIQRTEQGDSAMYLCASSLSNGLGGYTFGSGTRLTVV.